This TCR beta chain comes out of a study of T cells in Graves' hyperthyroidism and ophthalmopathy. The CDR3 is 17 amino acids. CDR1 is LGHNA, CDR2 YNFKEQ, per germline. V shed 0 bases, J shed 4 bases, and the junction held 7 bases outside the gene matches. This clonotype was recorded at least ten times. Antigen: not known. Patients were excluded for uncontrolled infection, other autoimmune disease, pregnancy or lactation. Together with thyroid ultrasound, orbital computed tomography, serum thyroxine and TRAb, clinical symptoms were used for diagnoses. Amplified regions were TCR beta CDR3 sequences from RNA transcripts. RT-PCR in the first round (using the HTBI primer set) targeted the TCR CDR3. A single record per CDR3 protein comes from TCRdb applying MiXCR to the multiplex PCR reads. The sample consists of about 640,000 distinct CDR3 sequences, 14% of them appearing once. The study's findings and limits: Blood also contained most expanded thyroid clonotypes above 0.001.

The chain has TRBV4-2 and TRBJ2-3, with 10 bases matching TRBD2. Material: blood. The receptor's source is a woman between 45 and 65 years old with Graves' ophthalmopathy. CDR3 residues: CASSQDGLAGVADTQYF. The CDR3 DNA follows: TGTGCCAGCAGCCAAGATGGGCTAGCGGGAGTGGCAGATACGCAGTATTTT.